A single sample gave rise to the 8 T cell receptor beta chains below, sequenced in a study of blood T cell repertoires in COVID-19. Only in-frame clones appear in the TCRdb table, and some are missing; sequencing was by immunoSEQ multiplex PCR. The repertoire has approximately 230,000 clones, almost 90% of them found once; the top ten carry over 1.3%. Material for sequencing was peripheral blood. The receptors were sampled from a man older than 75 with acute or convalescent COVID-19.

CDR3 coding DNA: TGTGCCAGCAGTTACTCACGACAGGCGCCCGAGCAGTACTTC. It specifies CASSYSRQAPEQYF. This chain links TRBV6-2 or TRBV6-3 with TRBJ2-7; maybe TRBD1 (6 bases). Trimming took off 0 bases at V and 6 bases at J, with 12 bases between the two ends. Germline assignment: CDR1 MNHEY and CDR2 SVGEGT. The CDR3 covers 14 residues.

The rearrangement uses TRBV9 and TRBJ1-4, with D perhaps TRBD1 (5 bases). Germline lookup yields CDR1 SGDLS and CDR2 YYNGEE. Trimming pared 0 bases from V and 1 base from J, leaving 10 bases between. CDR3 length equals 16 residues. The CDR3 loop is CASSVGGGGTNEKLFF. The CDR3 DNA follows: TGTGCCAGCAGCGTAGGGGGCGGGGGAACTAATGAAAAACTGTTTTTT.

This clone was found a few times. The chain employs TRBV6-2 or TRBV6-3 and TRBJ2-7; 7 positions match TRBD2. Germline V gene sequence: CDR1 MNHEY, CDR2 SVGEGT. The CDR3 loop spans 17 amino acids. V lost 5 bases, J lost 4 bases, and 17 bases stayed unmatched. CDR3 sequence: CASSTRGAGALTYEQYF. CDR3 in DNA: TGTGCCAGCAGTACCCGGGGCGCGGGAGCTCTCACTTACGAGCAGTACTTC.

This clone was detected only a few times. The chain joins TRBV7-6 to TRBJ2-3; D gene uncertain. Trimming left V 2 bases short and J 0 bases short, with 18 bases between. CDR3 length: 18 residues. Germline V gene data show CDR1 as SGHVS and CDR2 as FNYEAQ. This chain's CDR3 is CASSLLVASSPSTDTQYF. DNA for the CDR3: TGTGCCAGCAGCTTATTGGTGGCTTCCAGTCCTAGCACAGATACGCAGTATTTT.

This clone occurred a few times. The V call is TRBV10-3, the J call TRBJ1-2; weak D call: TRBD1 (5 bases). Trimming removed 0 bases from V and 7 bases from J, with 12 bases in between. The CDR3 sequence is 14 residues long. Germline-derived CDR1 and CDR2 are ENHRY and SYGVKD. The chain's CDR3 is CAISESAQVGGYTF. The CDR3 coding sequence is TGTGCCATCAGTGAGTCCGCACAGGTCGGTGGCTACACCTTC.

The chain recombines TRBV5-5 with TRBJ2-7, with a possible D match to TRBD2 (5 bases). The CDR3 extends over 16 amino acids. V shed 0 bases and J shed 3 bases, with 16 bases lying between them. Germline assignment: CDR1 SGHKS and CDR2 YYEKEE (reference sequence). CDR3 loop: CASSLGVGQEDYEQYF. In nucleotides, the CDR3 is TGTGCCAGCAGCTTGGGGGTAGGGCAGGAGGACTACGAGCAGTACTTC.

The chain joins TRBV27 to TRBJ2-7; D might be TRBD2 (5 bases). CDR3 size: 15 residues. The germline V gene has CDR1 MNHEY and CDR2 SMNVEV (reference sequence). V lost 4 bases, J lost 3 bases, and 16 bases lay in between. CDR3 in amino acids: CASSSSGPRHYEQYF. DNA of the CDR3: TGTGCCAGCAGTTCAAGCGGACCCCGCCACTACGAGCAGTACTTC.

This chain joins TRBV28 and TRBJ2-7; tentative D call: TRBD2 (6 bases). CDR3 length: 12 residues. Germline CDR1 reads MDHEN; CDR2 reads SYDVKM. The V end was cut by 6 bases, the J end by 3 bases, with 9 bases between. The CDR3 loop is CASRGGLYEQYF. For the CDR3, the DNA is TGTGCCAGCAGAGGAGGGCTCTACGAGCAGTACTTC. The whole variable domain, filled in from reference TRBV28 and TRBJ2-7, reads DVKVTQSSRYLVKRTGEKVFLECVQDMDHENMFWYRQDPGLGLRLIYFSYDVKMKEKGDIPEGYSVSREKKERFSLILESASTNQTSMYLCASRGGLYEQYFGPGTRLTVT.